The subject of this entry is one T cell receptor (beta chain). Its antigen is undetermined. The germline CDR1 and CDR2 sequences are KGHDR and SFDVKD. V lost 4 bases to trimming and J lost 7 bases; unmatched junction nucleotides: 5. The CDR3 sequence is 14 residues long. The sample belongs to a study of T cell repertoires in cytomegalovirus infection. Study in general: Indicated by public TCR beta signatures were CMV infection and matching HLA type. Findings and limits, study-wide: It was HLA-C-restricted CMV-specific TCR beta clonotypes that dominated the response ex vivo.

TCRdb fed the reads into MiXCR, producing one record per CDR3 protein. The sample lists 650,000 to 900,000 distinct CDR3 sequences, 25% to 30% occurring once. The sequenced sample was cultured CD8+ T cells from PBMCs, obtained from culture after CMV antigen stimulation. The rearrangement uses TRBV24-1 and TRBJ2-1; TRBD1 aligns across 8 bases. The clonotype comes from a human donor in good health (CMV status not recorded). Some clones in this sample may be carry-over from other donors' samples. CDR3 protein: CATSETDRDNEQFF. CDR3 nucleotides: TGTGCCACCAGTGAGACGGACAGGGATAATGAGCAGTTCTTC.